Presented here are 4 T cell receptor beta chains from one specimen sequenced in a study of T cell repertoires in cytomegalovirus infection (dated by TCRdb to about 2019). The treatment or condition label for this specimen denotes: in vitro stimulation with specific CMV peptide epitopes to enrich CMV-specific T cells. For these receptors, no antigen is known. TCRdb shows the sequencer as Illumina HiSeq 1500. TCRdb redid the processing of the public reads, applying fastp at Q25 and MiXCR, and retained in-frame beta chains. A single entry per CDR3 protein holds the most common genes and DNA from its merged rows. This sample has 700,000 to 850,000 distinct CDR3 sequences in its table, and less than 35% of those were observed once. The top ten constitute roughly 12% of the sample. Sequenced material: cultured CD8+ T cells from PBMCs, taken from culture after CMV antigen stimulation. The source of these receptors is a human donor in good health (CMV status not recorded). Some clones in this sample may be carry-over from other donors' samples.

This clonotype came up many times. This chain links TRBV7-2 with TRBJ1-5; 11 bases are shared with TRBD1. Germline CDR1 and CDR2: SGHTA and FQGNSA. The CDR3 has 18 amino acids. Trimming at V came to 5 bases and at J to 2 bases, leaving 11 bases not matched to a gene. The CDR3 spells CASSLLGQGVEGNQPQHF. CDR3 nucleotide sequence: TGTGCCAGCAGCCTTCTGGGACAGGGGGTGGAAGGCAATCAGCCCCAGCATTTT.

This clonotype was seen more than once but under ten times. This sequence joins TRBV2 and TRBJ2-7, with D perhaps TRBD1 (6 bases). Trimming pared 7 bases from V and 5 bases from J, leaving 15 bases between. CDR3 length: 13 residues. Germline CDR1 is SNHLY and CDR2 is FYNNEI. CDR3 in amino acids: CASIGTMWDEQYV. CDR3 coding DNA: TGTGCCAGCATAGGGACAATGTGGGACGAGCAGTACGTC.

This chain connects TRBV20-1 to TRBJ2-7; TRBD2 might be the D (6 bases). Germline-derived CDR1 and CDR2 are DFQATT and SNEGSKA (reference sequence). The CDR3 is 15 residues long. Between the trimmed V and J ends, which lost 6 bases and 2 bases, there was a span of 20 bases. CDR3 DNA sequence: TGCAGTGCCCCGAATTATCGGGGGTGGGCCTACGAGCAGTACGTC. Protein product: CSAPNYRGWAYEQYV.

The sample holds many counts of this clonotype. The chain uses TRBV7-2 and TRBJ2-5; 8 bases map to TRBD1. This CDR3 is built from 15 residues. CDR1 is SGHTA and CDR2 is FQGNSA in the germline V gene. The V gene end was trimmed by 7 bases and the J gene end by 2 bases; junction bases not matched to a gene: 9. CDR3 in amino acids: CASTPWGQAQETQYF. CDR3 DNA: TGTGCCAGCACCCCGTGGGGACAGGCGCAAGAGACCCAGTACTTC.